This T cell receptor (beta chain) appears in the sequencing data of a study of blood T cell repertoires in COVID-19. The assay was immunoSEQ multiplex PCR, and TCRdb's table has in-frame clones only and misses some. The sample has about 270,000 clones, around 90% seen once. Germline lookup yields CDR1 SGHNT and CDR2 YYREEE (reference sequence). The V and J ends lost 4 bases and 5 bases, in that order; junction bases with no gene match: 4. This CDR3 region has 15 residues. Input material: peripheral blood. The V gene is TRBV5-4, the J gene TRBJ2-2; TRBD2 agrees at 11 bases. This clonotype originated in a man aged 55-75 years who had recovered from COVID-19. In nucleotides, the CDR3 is TGTGCCAGCAGCCTCGGGACTAGCGGAACCGGGGAGCTGTTTTTT. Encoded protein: CASSLGTSGTGELFF. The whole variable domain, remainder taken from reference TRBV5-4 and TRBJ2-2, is ETGVTQSPTHLIKTRGQQVTLRCSSQSGHNTVSWYQQALGQGPQFIFQYYREEENGRGNFPPRFSGLQFPNYSSELNVNALELDDSALYLCASSLGTSGTGELFFGEGSRLTVL.